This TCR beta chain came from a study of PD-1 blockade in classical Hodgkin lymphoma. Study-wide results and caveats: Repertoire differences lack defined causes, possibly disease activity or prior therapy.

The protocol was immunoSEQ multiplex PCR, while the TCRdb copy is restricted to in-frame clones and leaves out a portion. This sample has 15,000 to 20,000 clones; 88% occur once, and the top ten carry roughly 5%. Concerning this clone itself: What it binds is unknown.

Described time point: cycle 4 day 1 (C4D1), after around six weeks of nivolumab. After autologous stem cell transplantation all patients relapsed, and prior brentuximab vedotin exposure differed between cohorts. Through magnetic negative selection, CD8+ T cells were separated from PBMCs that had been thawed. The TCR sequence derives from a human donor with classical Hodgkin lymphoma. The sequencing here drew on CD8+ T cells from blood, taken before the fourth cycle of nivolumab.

CDR3 protein: CASSLGKGRDGYTF. The DNA for the CDR3 is TGTGCCAGCAGCTTGGGGAAGGGGAGAGATGGCTACACCTTC. The chain couples TRBV5-4 to TRBJ1-2; possibly TRBD1 for D (5 bases). The V gene lost 0 bases and the J gene lost 6 bases, with 12 bases spanning the gap. The CDR3 length is 14 residues. CDR1 and CDR2 (germline): SGHNT, YYREEE (reference sequence). The full variable domain, in which reference TRBV5-4 and TRBJ1-2 provide the parts outside the CDR3, is ETGVTQSPTHLIKTRGQQVTLRCSSQSGHNTVSWYQQALGQGPQFIFQYYREEENGRGNFPPRFSGLQFPNYSSELNVNALELDDSALYLCASSLGKGRDGYTFGSGTRLTVV.